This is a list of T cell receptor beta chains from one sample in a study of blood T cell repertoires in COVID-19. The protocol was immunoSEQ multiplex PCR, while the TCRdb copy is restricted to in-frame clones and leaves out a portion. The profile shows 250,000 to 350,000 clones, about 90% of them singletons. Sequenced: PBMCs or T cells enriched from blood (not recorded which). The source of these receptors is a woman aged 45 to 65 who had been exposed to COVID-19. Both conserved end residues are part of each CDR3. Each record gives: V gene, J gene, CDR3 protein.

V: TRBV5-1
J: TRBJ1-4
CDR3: CASTRGAANEKLFF

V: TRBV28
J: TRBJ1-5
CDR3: CASAGTGYSNQPQHF

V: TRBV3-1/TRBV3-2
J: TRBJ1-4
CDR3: CASGGRGVGEKLFF

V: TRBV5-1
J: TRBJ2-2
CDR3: CASSSGGPVSRELFF

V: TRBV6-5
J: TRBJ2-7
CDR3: CASSYTGGGIYEQYF

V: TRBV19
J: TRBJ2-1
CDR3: CASSPRGNDNEQFF

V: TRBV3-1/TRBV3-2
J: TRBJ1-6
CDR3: CASSQDRVKNNSPLHF

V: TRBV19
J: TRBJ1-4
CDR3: CASSIRDRENEKLFF

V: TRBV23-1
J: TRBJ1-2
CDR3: CASSQSACRFPCGYTF

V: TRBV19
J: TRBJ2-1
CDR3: CASSGVRTSGGAYNEQFF

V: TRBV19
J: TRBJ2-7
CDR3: CASSDGQGGSYEQYF

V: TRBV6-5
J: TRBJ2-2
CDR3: CASITGTNTGELFF

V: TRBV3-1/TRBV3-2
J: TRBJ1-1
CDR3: CASSQAGGAVNTEAFF

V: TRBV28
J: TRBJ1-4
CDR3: CASRVGNEKLFF

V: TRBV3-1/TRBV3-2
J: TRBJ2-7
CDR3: CASSQDLAVPYEQYF

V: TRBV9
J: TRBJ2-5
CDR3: CASSVGVAGGQETQYF

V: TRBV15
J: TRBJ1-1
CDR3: CATSSDRGWNTEAFF

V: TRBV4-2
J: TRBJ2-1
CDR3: CASSQSISGGSYNEQFF

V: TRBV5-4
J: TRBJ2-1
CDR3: CASSIPSGTTYNEQFF

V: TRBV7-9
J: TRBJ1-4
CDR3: CASSLGHSPWEKLFF

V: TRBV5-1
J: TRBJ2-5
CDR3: CASSQGTLRETQYF

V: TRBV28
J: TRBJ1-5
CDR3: CASSLLEGRVQPQHF

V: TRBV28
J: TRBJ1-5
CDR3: CASNGGGSAYSNQPQHF

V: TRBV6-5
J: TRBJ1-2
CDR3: CASSLRETGFGYTF

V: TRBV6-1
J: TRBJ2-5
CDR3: CASSDPGYSETQYF

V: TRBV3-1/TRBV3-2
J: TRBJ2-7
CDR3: CASSHAGATGGRSYEQYF

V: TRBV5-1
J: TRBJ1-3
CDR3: CASSLASSGNTIYF

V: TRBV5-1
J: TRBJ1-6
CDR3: CASSLWGAGGESPLHF